What follows describes a single T cell receptor beta chain. Its binding antigen is unknown. Base quality data are lacking; no much larger clone is found one base away. CD8 naive samples consisted of CD45RO-negative cells that were positively selected for CCR7, yielding a CD45RA+CCR7+ population without TemRA cells. The donors were healthy, HIV-negative adults with no recently reported acute infections or vaccinations. All donors were Caucasian adults living in Nashville, Tennessee, USA. After blood collection by leukapheresis, PBMCs were isolated using Ficoll-Histopaque density gradient centrifugation and then cryopreserved in the vapor phase of liquid nitrogen. Analytical flow cytometry was used to check the purity and quantity of every magnetically sorted T cell population. Genomic DNA was isolated from each sorted fraction and quantified by UV absorbance on a Nanodrop 2000c. TCR CDR3 regions were amplified from genomic DNA by multiplex PCR using the deep immunoSEQ assay. Extracted genomic DNA from each cell subset was distributed evenly across all wells of several immunoSEQ 96-well plates, and each plate was treated as a replicate. For sorted subsets, each replicate PCR was loaded with approximately 0.2 ug genomic DNA, equivalent to 25,000 to 35,000 T cell genomes. The purified libraries were quantified using a Qubit 3.0 fluorometer, sized with a Bioanalyzer 2100, and then quantified again using the KAPA Library Quantification kit. Each immunoSEQ 96-well plate was sequenced on its own single-read 150-cycle Illumina NextSeq 550 flow cell. In the authors' own workflow: Because only junctional sequences without quality scores were contained in the immunoSEQ output, filtering matching that applied to full-length reads could not be performed. To assign V/J genes and CDR3, sequences were annotated using PyIR, a Python wrapper for IgBLAST v1.9, with IMGT germline references. Reads were removed for weak V/J assignments (E-value above 1e-6), missing CDR3, stop codons, out-of-frame junctions, or ambiguous translated residues. V3J clonotypes were defined as sequences sharing the same inferred V gene, J gene, and CDR3 amino acid sequence. To compute the percentage overlap between repertoires, the number of shared unique clonotypes was divided by the size of the smaller repertoire. RTK rarefaction, the Chao1 estimator, and Recon v2.1 estimates of unobserved clonotypes were used to assess repertoire richness. For all TCRbeta clonotypes obtained by the gDNA method from a few donors, generation probabilities were computed with OLGA. The source is immuneACCESS, and TCRdb retained only in-frame sequences with V and J called. Part of the clones is not carried over; for the studies checked, unresolved V genes explain less than half of this, and the remainder is unexplained. V and J calls and clone size follow that table, whereas D and trimming were derived from the DNA. This sample has some 2,100,000 clones in its table, and about 92% of those were observed once. Jointly, the top ten make up around 1.7% of the sample.

Looking up the germline V gene yields CDR1 SGHVS and CDR2 FQNEAQ. Measured from the cysteine to the phenylalanine, the CDR3 is 18 residues long. CDR3 DNA is the only sequence kept; it has 54 bases, read in frame from the first base. Compared with germline, V lacks 2 bases and J lacks 4 bases; bases without a gene match: 15. This sample stems from a study of shared clonotypes between healthy human individuals (dated by TCRdb to 2018 to 2021). Background on the whole study: A few men and a couple of women, aged 18 to 49 years, made up the cohort. Different laboratories and diverse techniques were used to prepare libraries and sequence TCR repertoires, to increase sequencing depth and limit assay-specific biases. Leukapheresis yielded between about 0.94 and 8.9 billion PBMCs per donor. For each donor, CD4 naive and CD4 memory were each run on three plates, CD8 naive on two plates, and CD8 memory on one plate. Blood TCR repertoires of a handful of healthy adults were deeply sequenced to estimate repertoire size and the extent of clonotype sharing between individuals. Study-wide conclusions, independent of this receptor: When several donors were compared, the shared fraction of clonotypes was approximately 5% for naive CD4, more than 3% for naive CD8, more than 2% for memory CD4, and around 0.37% for memory CD8. Pairwise subsampling indicated that sequencing depth was expected to affect the degree of clonotype sharing among donors. Larger estimated clonotype richness was generally found for naive subsets than for memory subsets. Compared with non-shared clonotypes, clonotypes shared by all four sorted-subset donors had higher generation probabilities. Rarefaction of sorted-subset datasets indicated incomplete sequencing despite the large sequencing depth. Sampling was restricted to blood, and TCR repertoires in tissues likely differ from the TCR repertoires found in blood. Because the study included a small number of donors, the genetic and exposure-history diversity represented was limited.

The V and J segments used are TRBV7-8 and TRBJ1-2, and 8 junction bases match TRBD1. This receptor was identified in a man younger than 35 in good health. Some clones in this sample may be carry-over from other donors' samples. Sequencing was carried out using naive CD8+ T cells from PBMCs. The cell subset or site label, read with the paper, signifies: CD45RA+CCR7+. The bases are TGTGCCAGCAGCTTATTCAGGGGGCAAGGCATTCTGGGCTATGGCTACACCTTC. Its translation reads: CASSLFRGQGILGYGYTF.